A selection of T cell receptor beta chains follows, all from one sample in a study of cytomegalovirus exposure and HLA in healthy donors. TCRdb's table, derived via immunoSEQ multiplex PCR, lists solely in-frame clones and lacks some. The sample lists under 250,000 clones, around four fifths occurring once. The sequenced sample consisted of PBMCs. The receptors were sampled from a man in his forties or fifties in good health and CMV-seronegative. CDR3s include the opening cysteine and the closing phenylalanine or tryptophan. A D gene is named only where the DNA matches it firmly. Some rows have no size entry. The others give once, few or many, or a class for an expanded clone.

>TRBV11-2|TRBJ2-3|TRBD2|-
TGTGCCAGCAGCCCAGGACTAGCGGGGGGGCGGGACACAGATACGCAGTATTTT
CASSPGLAGGRDTDTQYF
>TRBV18|TRBJ1-1|-|few
TGTGCCAGCTCACCAGTGGGGGCCACTGAAGCTTTCTTT
CASSPVGATEAFF
>TRBV9|TRBJ2-1|TRBD2|few
TGTGCCAGCAGCGAAGCGGGAGGCAACTACAATGAGCAGTTCTTC
CASSEAGGNYNEQFF
>TRBV7-3|TRBJ1-1|-|-
TGTGCCAGCAGCCCGCAGGGGACGAACACTGAAGCTTTCTTT
CASSPQGTNTEAFF
>TRBV28|TRBJ1-5|TRBD1|-
TGTGCCAGCAGTGCGGACAGGGGGCCTTTGAGCAATCAGCCCCAGCATTTT
CASSADRGPLSNQPQHF
>TRBV7-9|TRBJ2-7|TRBD1|few
TGTTCCAGCAGCAAAGGAGACGGGACAGGGTCTTTCTACGAGCAGTACTTC
CSSSKGDGTGSFYEQYF
>TRBV11-3|TRBJ2-2|TRBD1|-
TGTGCCAGCAGCGCGGGACAGGGGTTCACCGGGGAGCTGTTTTTT
CASSAGQGFTGELFF
>TRBV4-1|TRBJ1-2|-|-
TGCGCCAGCAGCCAAGCTTGGCAGGCCCCAGGTGGCTACACCTTC
CASSQAWQAPGGYTF
>TRBV28|TRBJ2-6|-|few
TGTGCCAGCACCCCCTCGCGAGGCAGGGCTAGCTCTGGGGCCAACGTCCTGACTTTC
CASTPSRGRASSGANVLTF
>TRBV9|TRBJ1-2|-|few
TGTGCCAGCAGCGTAGCTAAGGCGGATAACTATGGCTACACCTTC
CASSVAKADNYGYTF
>TRBV28|TRBJ2-7|TRBD2|-
TGTGCCACCCGGCTAGCGGGAGGTTTCTACGAGCAGTACTTC
CATRLAGGFYEQYF
>TRBV7-3|TRBJ2-3|TRBD2|few
TGTGCCAGCAGCTTAAGCTCAATTAGGACTAGCGGGGGAAGCACAGATACGCAGTATTTT
CASSLSSIRTSGGSTDTQYF
>TRBV7-3|TRBJ2-7|-|-
TGTGCCAGCAGCTTATACCAGGGCCCCTACGAGCAGTACTTC
CASSLYQGPYEQYF
>TRBV2|TRBJ1-2|-|-
TGTGCCAGCAGTGAAGTGGGAGTGGGACATCCTTATGGCTACACCTTC
CASSEVGVGHPYGYTF
>TRBV6-5|TRBJ2-5|-|-
TGTGCCAGCAGTTCTGGAGGGAAGACCCAGTACTTC
CASSSGGKTQYF
>TRBV7-6|TRBJ2-2|TRBD1|-
TGTGCCAGCAGCTTACTAGGACAGGGTCGGAACACCGGGGAGCTGTTTTTT
CASSLLGQGRNTGELFF
>TRBV11-3|TRBJ2-7|-|-
TGTGCCAGCAGCTCAGGGGAGAGGACGGCCTACGAGCAGTACTTC
CASSSGERTAYEQYF
>TRBV11-3|TRBJ2-2|TRBD2|-
TGTGCCAGCAGCTCCCGGACTAGCGCGTACACCGGGGAGCTGTTTTTT
CASSSRTSAYTGELFF
>TRBV9|TRBJ1-1|-|-
TGTGCCAGCAGCGTAGCTCCGTCTAGGGGAAACACTGAAGCTTTCTTT
CASSVAPSRGNTEAFF
>TRBV2|TRBJ1-1|TRBD1|once
TGTGCCAGCAGTGAGCGGACAGGGGACACTGAAGCTTTCTTT
CASSERTGDTEAFF
>TRBV5-4|TRBJ2-1|TRBD2|-
TGTGCCAGCAGCTTCAAGACTAGCGGAAACAATGAGCAGTTCTTC
CASSFKTSGNNEQFF
>TRBV28|TRBJ2-7|-|-
TGTGCCAGCAGGCTTACAGGGACCTACGAGCAGTACTTC
CASRLTGTYEQYF
>TRBV28|TRBJ2-1|TRBD1|once
TGTGCCAGCACCTCAGGGGGCGCGTCGCCCAATGAGCAGTTCTTC
CASTSGGASPNEQFF
>TRBV19|TRBJ2-1|-|-
TGTGCCAGTAATACCCCGGGACTGGGACTCGGGGAGCAGTTCTTC
CASNTPGLGLGEQFF
>TRBV28|TRBJ1-2|-|-
TGTGCCAGCAGTTTGGGGCAGAACTATGGCTACACCTTC
CASSLGQNYGYTF
>TRBV28|TRBJ1-2|-|-
TGTGCCAGCAGTAATCCCCCCAGGGCCAAGTATGGCTACACCTTC
CASSNPPRAKYGYTF
>TRBV5-6|TRBJ1-1|-|-
TGTGCCAGCAGCTGGGGCAGGGCTGAAGCTTTCTTT
CASSWGRAEAFF
>TRBV20-1|TRBJ2-1|TRBD2|-
TGCAGTGCGTTAGCGGGAGTTAATGTCTTC
CSALAGVNVF
>TRBV19|TRBJ2-7|TRBD2|once
TGTGCCAGTAGTCCTGGGACTAGCGGGACCTACGAGCAGTACTTC
CASSPGTSGTYEQYF
>TRBV27|TRBJ2-3|TRBD2|-
TGTGCCAGCAGTTTAGCGGGAGTCCTCGCTTCATCAGATACGCAGTATTTT
CASSLAGVLASSDTQYF
>TRBV5-1|TRBJ2-7|TRBD1|-
TGCGCCAGCAGCCCGGGACAGGGGGCTTACGAGCAGTACTTC
CASSPGQGAYEQYF
>TRBV29-1|TRBJ1-2|TRBD1|few
TGCAGCGTTCCTTTTTCCAGGGGGATTACTAACTATGGCTACACCTTC
CSVPFSRGITNYGYTF
>TRBV18|TRBJ1-5|TRBD1|-
TGTGCCAGCTCACCATCCGGGACAGGGGAGCCCCAGCATTTT
CASSPSGTGEPQHF
>TRBV19|TRBJ2-1|TRBD2|-
TGTGCCAGTAGCGGGAGGGCCAACAATGAGCAGTTCTTC
CASSGRANNEQFF
>TRBV27|TRBJ2-3|-|-
TGTGCCAGCAGTTTAGACAGCGACACAGATACGCAGTATTTT
CASSLDSDTDTQYF
>TRBV7-6|TRBJ2-3|-|few
TGTGCCAGCAGCTCACAGGGGGGGCGCACAGATACGCAGTATTTT
CASSSQGGRTDTQYF
>TRBV5-1|TRBJ1-2|TRBD1|few
TGCGCCAGCAGCTTCGACAGGGTGGCTGGCTACACCTTC
CASSFDRVAGYTF
>TRBV10-2|TRBJ1-1|TRBD1|-
TGCGCCAGCTGGACAGGGCCGGGCACTGAAGCTTTCTTT
CASWTGPGTEAFF
>TRBV29-1|TRBJ2-3|TRBD2|-
TGCAGCGCCCAAAAGTCGGGACTAAGAAAGGGGGATACGCAGTATTTT
CSAQKSGLRKGDTQYF
>TRBV6-1|TRBJ2-5|TRBD1|-
TGTGCCAGCACCCCAAGGGGGACAGCCCAAGAGACCCAGTACTTC
CASTPRGTAQETQYF
>TRBV19|TRBJ1-1|-|-
TGTGCCAGTAGTATAGATTTTGAGGACAGCTTTAACACTGAAGCTTTCTTT
CASSIDFEDSFNTEAFF
>TRBV29-1|TRBJ1-1|-|-
TGCAGCGTTCTGGCAGGGCAGGTACTGAACACTGAAGCTTTCTTT
CSVLAGQVLNTEAFF
>TRBV29-1|TRBJ2-7|TRBD1|-
TGCAGCGTGGAAAAAAACAGGGGCTACGAGCAGTACTTC
CSVEKNRGYEQYF
>TRBV28|TRBJ1-4|TRBD1|-
TGTGCCAGCAGGGGACAGGGGAACGAAAAACTGTTTTTT
CASRGQGNEKLFF
>TRBV5-1|TRBJ2-3|TRBD2|-
TGCGCCAGCAGCTCAGGACTAGCGGGAGAGGACCATAGATGGCCAGATACGCAGTATTTT
CASSSGLAGEDHRWPDTQYF
>TRBV9|TRBJ1-1|-|-
TGTGCCAGCAGCGTAGTTGGGGGGGACACTGAAGCTTTCTTT
CASSVVGGDTEAFF
>TRBV4-1|TRBJ1-1|TRBD1|-
TGCGCCAGCAGCCAGGGGACAGTAATGACTTATGAAGCTTTCTTT
CASSQGTVMTYEAFF
>TRBV7-6|TRBJ2-1|TRBD2|-
TGTGCCAGCAGCGGCAGCGGGAGGTCCTACAATGAGCAGTTCTTC
CASSGSGRSYNEQFF
>TRBV7-8|TRBJ2-2|TRBD1|-
TGTGCCAGCAGCTTCCAGGGGGCTTCAGCCGGGGAGCTGTTTTTT
CASSFQGASAGELFF
>TRBV30|TRBJ1-4|-|once
TGTGCCTGGAGTGCGGGGGGGGCCCCTGCAACTAATGAAAAACTGTTTTTT
CAWSAGGAPATNEKLFF
>TRBV7-9|TRBJ2-1|TRBD2|once
TGTGCCAGCAGCCCCAGGGCTAGCGGGACTTACAATGAGCAGTTCTTC
CASSPRASGTYNEQFF
>TRBV29-1|TRBJ2-1|TRBD2|-
TGCAGCGTCAAATTCTTAGGTACTAGCGGGTCCCTAGGCTACAATGAGCAGTTCTTC
CSVKFLGTSGSLGYNEQFF
>TRBV2|TRBJ2-7|-|-
TGTGCCAGCAGTGACAGGGGTGGAAAGCAGTACTTC
CASSDRGGKQYF
>TRBV4-2|TRBJ2-5|TRBD2|-
TGTGCCAGCAGTTCGCTAGCGGGAGGGCCGGACGAGACCCAGTACTTC
CASSSLAGGPDETQYF